This TCR beta chain was recovered during a study of CD8 T cells in Susac syndrome. Random hexamers were used to reverse transcribe the RNA input (roughly 0.5 to 1 ug). By means of immunoSEQ multiplex PCR, TCR beta CDR3 spanning 54 Vbeta and 13 Jbeta underwent amplification. TCRdb ran MiXCR on the immunoSEQ multiplex PCR reads and lists one entry per CDR3 protein. The profile covers 170,000 or so distinct CDR3 sequences, with under 95% appearing a single time and approximately 0.094% taken by the ten largest. CD8+ and CD4+ T cells taken from blood had their TCR beta sequenced. What was sequenced was CD4+ T cells from PBMCs. This receptor was identified in a human donor with multiple sclerosis.

CDR3 protein: CSVPGNTGELFF. DNA for the CDR3: TGCAGCGTCCCGGGGAACACCGGGGAGCTGTTTTTT. J is TRBJ2-2 and V is TRBV29-1, with no clear D. The CDR3 has 12 amino acids. V lost 6 bases and J 1 base, leaving 6 bases between the germline ends. Germline CDR1 SQVTM, CDR2 ANQGSEA.